This TCR beta chain was captured in a study of blood T cells in healthy people across ages. Points on this clonotype: Its specificity is unknown.

Study outcomes and limitations: Per-million-T-cell TCR beta diversity fell roughly linearly with age.

For the second PCR, which ran for about 6 to 11 cycles, a sample-barcoded 5' primer and a J-beta primer mix were used. Using its own MiXCR run on the 5' RACE reads, TCRdb lists one record per CDR3 protein. The sample shows 980,000 or so distinct CDR3 sequences, about 48% of them seen only once. From germline, CDR1 is MNHEY and CDR2 SMNVEV (reference sequence). The trim removed 6 bases at V and 3 bases at J, leaving 8 bases unmatched. The CDR3 loop spans 15 amino acids. The chain is built from TRBV27 and TRBJ2-7, with 10 bases fitting TRBD1. The sample comprised blood. This TCR derives from a man under 40 in good health. The CDR3 here is CASSPAGQGFYEQYF. The CDR3, as DNA: TGTGCCAGCAGCCCCGCGGGACAGGGGTTCTACGAGCAGTACTTC.